One and the same sample provided the 12 T cell receptor beta chains below, sequenced in a study of CD8+ T cells in alopecia areata. The treatment: oral pan-JAK inhibitor, 5-10 mg twice daily. RNA was isolated and reverse transcribed to cDNA, the sequencing template. Profiled with immunoSEQ multiplex PCR; TCRdb holds only in-frame clones, not every one. Of about 200,000 clones in the sample, 35% to 40% were seen once. The input for sequencing was CD4+ T cells sorted from blood, taken around week 34, from a patient treated with tofacitinib. The receptors derive from a human donor with alopecia areata.

There are a few counts of this clone. V usage is TRBV11-2 and J usage is TRBJ2-2; 8 nucleotides agree with TRBD1. This CDR3 spans 15 amino acids. J lost 0 bases, V lost 5 bases, and 2 bases had no gene match. Germline V gene sequence: CDR1 SGHAT, CDR2 FQNNGV. CDR3 nucleotide sequence: TGTGCCAGCAGCCGACAGGGGTCGAACACCGGGGAGCTGTTTTTT. Translated, it gives CASSRQGSNTGELFF. Filled out from reference TRBV11-2 and TRBJ2-2, the complete variable domain reads EAGVAQSPRYKIIEKRQSVAFWCNPISGHATLYWYQQILGQGPKLLIQFQNNGVVDDSQLPKDRFSAERLKGVDSTLKIQPAKLEDSAVYLCASSRQGSNTGELFFGEGSRLTVL.

The genes are TRBV25-1 and TRBJ2-1; D possibly corresponds to TRBD2 (6 bases). Germline CDR1 is MGHDK and CDR2 is SYGVNS. The CDR3 sequence is 12 residues long. V gave up 5 bases and J gave up 12 bases, with 14 bases separating them. CDR3 nucleotide sequence: TGTGCCAGCAGTCTCGGGACTCCGAGGCAGTTCTTC. Amino acids: CASSLGTPRQFF.

This clone was seen only a few times. J is TRBJ1-6 and V is TRBV9; D might be TRBD1 (6 bases). The CDR3 length is 18 residues. With 5 bases removed from V and 0 bases from J, the gap between germline ends came to 18 bases. The V gene's germline CDR1 is SGDLS and CDR2 YYNGEE. The CDR3 coding sequence is TGTGCCAGCAGTTTCGCTGGGGGCAGGAGCTCCTATAATTCACCCCTCCACTTT. Its translation is CASSFAGGRSSYNSPLHF. The full variable domain, in which reference TRBV9 and TRBJ1-6 provide the parts outside the CDR3, is DSGVTQTPKHLITATGQRVTLRCSPRSGDLSVYWYQQSLDQGLQFLIQYYNGEERAKGNILERFSAQQFPDLHSELNLSSLELGDSALYFCASSFAGGRSSYNSPLHFGNGTRLTVT.

This clone has a count of ten or more. The chain's CDR3 is CASSSYYPDRAGANVLTF. DNA for the CDR3: TGTGCCAGCAGCTCCTATTACCCGGACAGGGCTGGGGCCAACGTCCTGACTTTC. The V and J genes are TRBV11-3 and TRBJ2-6; the match to TRBD1 covers 8 bases. With V trimmed by 4 bases and J by 2 bases, 10 bases remained unmatched. CDR3 size: 18 residues. The germline V gene has CDR1 SGHNT and CDR2 YENEEA.

The J gene is TRBJ1-2, the V gene TRBV27, with 7 bases fitting TRBD1. This CDR3 region has 17 residues. Germline V gene sequence: CDR1 MNHEY, CDR2 SMNVEV (reference sequence). After removal of 8 bases from V and 6 bases from J, the junction contained 21 bases not matched to a gene. The DNA of the CDR3 is TGTGCCAGCCAAGAATCAGGTGGCAGGGGGATTATTAATGGCTACACCTTC. It yields the protein CASQESGGRGIINGYTF.

This chain links TRBV5-6 with TRBJ1-3; the match to TRBD1 covers 9 bases. Germline CDR1 SGHDT, CDR2 YYEEEE. Trimming at V came to 4 bases and at J to 3 bases, leaving 5 bases not matched to a gene. This CDR3 is 15 amino acids long. CDR3 sequence: CASSGTGLSGNTIYF. For the CDR3, the DNA is TGTGCCAGCAGCGGGACAGGGTTGAGTGGAAACACCATATATTTT.

A few counts support this clone. This chain links TRBV7-3 with TRBJ2-7; TRBD2 aligns across 9 bases. V trimming: 4 bases; J trimming: 5 bases; junction bases outside the gene matches: 3. Germline lookup yields CDR1 SGHTA and CDR2 FQGTGA. The CDR3 consists of 13 residues. CDR3 sequence: CASSSGLADEQYF. In DNA form, the CDR3 reads TGTGCCAGCAGCTCGGGACTAGCTGACGAGCAGTACTTC.

This clone has just a few counts. The chain combines TRBV4-1 with TRBJ1-1; D gene uncertain. Germline V CDR1 and CDR2: MGHRA, YSYEKL. V was trimmed by 4 bases and J by 4 bases, leaving 13 bases between them. CDR3 length equals 14 residues. The CDR3 coding sequence is TGCGCCAGCAGCCTACAAGGTCGTGGCACTGAAGCTTTCTTT. It specifies CASSLQGRGTEAFF.

This clone was counted only a few times. The chain has TRBV29-1 and TRBJ2-7; 8 bases match TRBD2. In germline, CDR1 is SQVTM, CDR2 ANQGSEA. The CDR3 spans 12 residues. V gave up 7 bases and J gave up 4 bases; unmatched junction bases: 6. The CDR3 is CSAGLARYEQYF. The CDR3 coding sequence is TGCAGCGCCGGACTAGCAAGGTACGAGCAGTACTTC.

The chain has TRBV11-2 and TRBJ2-7; 8 nucleotides align to TRBD2. The CDR3 covers 15 residues. Trimming at V came to 1 base and at J to 3 bases, leaving 5 bases not matched to a gene. The germline V gene encodes CDR1 SGHAT and CDR2 FQNNGV. The CDR3 loop reads CASSLGTGGGYEQYF. The CDR3 DNA reads TGTGCCAGCAGCTTAGGGACGGGAGGGGGCTACGAGCAGTACTTC.

V and J are TRBV6-1 and TRBJ2-3; D may be TRBD1 or TRBD2 (5 bases each). Trimming took off 4 bases at V and 2 bases at J, with 13 bases between the two ends. CDR1 is MNHNS, CDR2 SASEGT, per germline. The CDR3 sequence is 15 residues long. CDR3 DNA sequence: TGTGCCAGCAGTGGGGACGGGCTGATCACAGATACGCAGTATTTT. Translation gives CASSGDGLITDTQYF.

The chain has TRBV10-3 and TRBJ2-3, with a possible D match to TRBD2 (5 bases). The CDR3 covers 12 residues. CDR1 is ENHRY, CDR2 SYGVKD, per germline. V shed 9 bases and J shed 3 bases, with 10 bases lying between them. The CDR3 DNA sequence: TGTGCCATTACCGGGGATACAGATACGCAGTATTTT. Its protein is CAITGDTDTQYF.